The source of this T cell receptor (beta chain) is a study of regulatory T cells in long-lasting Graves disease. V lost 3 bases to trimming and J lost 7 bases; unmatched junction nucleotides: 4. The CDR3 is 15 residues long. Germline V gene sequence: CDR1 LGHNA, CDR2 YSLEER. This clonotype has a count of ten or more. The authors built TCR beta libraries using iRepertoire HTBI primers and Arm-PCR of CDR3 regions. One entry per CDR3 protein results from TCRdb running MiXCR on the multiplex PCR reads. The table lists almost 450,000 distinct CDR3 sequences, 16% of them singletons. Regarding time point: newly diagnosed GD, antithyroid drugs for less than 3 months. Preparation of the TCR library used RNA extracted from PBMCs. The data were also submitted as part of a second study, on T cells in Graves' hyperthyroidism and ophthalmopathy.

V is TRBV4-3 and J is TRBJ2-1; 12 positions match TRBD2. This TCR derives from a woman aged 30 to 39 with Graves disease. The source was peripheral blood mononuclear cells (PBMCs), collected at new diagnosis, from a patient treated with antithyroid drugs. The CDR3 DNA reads TGCGCCAGCAGCCAGACTAGCGGGAGTTCGAATGAGCAGTTCTTC. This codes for CASSQTSGSSNEQFF.